This T cell receptor (beta chain) came from a study of blood T cell repertoires in COVID-19. Clones were read by immunoSEQ multiplex PCR, and TCRdb kept only the in-frame ones, dropping some. The repertoire holds around 310,000 clones, with roughly 90% as singletons. J gave up 6 bases and V 5 bases, and 8 bases lay outside the gene matches. Germline V gives CDR1 LNHDA, CDR2 SQIVND (reference sequence). This CDR3 has 16 residues. Recovered status in Cohort 3 required two negative PCRs, clearance, or symptom resolution. The source is a woman aged 40 to 50 who had recovered from COVID-19. Input material: PBMCs or T cells enriched from blood (not recorded which). The chain couples TRBV19 to TRBJ2-1; 12 positions agree with TRBD2. CDR3 residues: CASSPMSSGRANEQFF. The CDR3 region has the DNA TGTGCCAGTAGTCCCATGTCTAGCGGGAGGGCCAATGAGCAGTTCTTC.